These 21 T cell receptor beta chains came from one sample sequenced in a study of early stage breast cancer tumors. Using immunoSEQ multiplex PCR, the repertoire was profiled, and TCRdb retains in-frame clones only, with some absent. The sample records 45,000 to 60,000 clones, 75% to 95% being singletons. Material for sequencing was blood. The receptors shown here come from a person aged 70 to 80 with breast cancer.

The genes are TRBV5-4 and TRBJ2-1; 8 bases align to TRBD2. CDR1 is SGHNT, CDR2 YYREEE, per germline (reference sequence). V was pared by 1 base and J by 1 base, with 1 base of the junction left unmatched. The CDR3 consists of 15 residues. The CDR3 sequence: CASSLSGSSYNEQFF. Written as DNA, the CDR3 is TGTGCCAGCAGCTTGAGCGGGAGTTCCTACAATGAGCAGTTCTTC.

This clone was detected only once. The chain couples TRBV11-3 to TRBJ2-7, with TRBD2 matching over 8 bases. V shed 3 bases and J 5 bases; nucleotides not matched to a gene: 6. Germline CDR1 SGHNT, CDR2 YENEEA. This CDR3 has 14 amino acids. CDR3 loop: CASSLVSGSNEQYF. As DNA, the CDR3 is TGTGCCAGCAGCTTGGTCAGCGGGAGCAACGAGCAGTACTTC.

The rearrangement links TRBV5-1 to TRBJ1-6; tentative D call: TRBD1 (5 bases). Germline V lookup: CDR1 SGHRS, CDR2 YFSETQ. The CDR3 runs to 15 residues. Trimming removed 2 bases from V and 7 bases from J, with 13 bases in between. CDR3 coding DNA: TGCGCCAGCAGCTTTAAAGGGGCGGCAAATTCACCCCTCCACTTT. Residues: CASSFKGAANSPLHF.

This sequence joins TRBV9 and TRBJ2-3; perhaps TRBD1 as D (5 bases). Trimming took 0 bases from V and 7 from J, leaving 21 bases between them. The CDR3 is made up of 17 amino acids. From germline, CDR1 is SGDLS and CDR2 YYNGEE. The CDR3 DNA reads as TGTGCCAGCAGCGTAGGTGAGACCCGGCTAGGGGTTAATACGCAGTATTTT. Protein sequence: CASSVGETRLGVNTQYF.

The chain uses TRBV6-5 and TRBJ1-4; unclear D gene. The CDR3 spans 14 residues. Germline V lookup: CDR1 MNHEY, CDR2 SVGAGI. V was shortened by 6 bases and J by 5 bases, with 13 bases between the two germline ends. In nucleotides, the CDR3 is TGTGCCAGCAGCCCTCAGACAAGAAATGAAAAACTGTTTTTT. As protein: CASSPQTRNEKLFF.

The rearrangement links TRBV11-2 to TRBJ2-7; 7 bases fit TRBD1. The CDR3 has 16 residues. Germline-derived CDR1 and CDR2 are SGHAT and FQNNGV. The V gene end was trimmed by 2 bases and the J gene end by 0 bases; junction bases not matched to a gene: 7. The CDR3, as DNA: TGTGCCAGCAGCTTATTAGGGGGCCTTAGCTCCTACGAGCAGTACTTC. Translating it yields CASSLLGGLSSYEQYF.

The genes are TRBV21-1 and TRBJ2-5; the listed D gene, TRBD1, was not tested against the DNA. TRBV21-1 is an annotated pseudogene. The CDR3 runs 14 residues. The chain's CDR3 is CASSTRQDQETQYF. The CDR3 DNA follows: TGTGCCAGCAGCACGAGACAGGATCAAGAGACCCAGTACTTC.

The chain links TRBV6-5 to TRBJ2-7; TRBD1 matches 10 bases. This CDR3 region has 15 residues. Germline V CDR1 and CDR2: MNHEY, SVGAGI. V was pared by 2 bases and J by 7 bases, with 8 bases of the junction left unmatched. CDR3 in amino acids: CASSYGGTGALEQYF. The CDR3 nucleotides read TGTGCCAGCAGTTACGGCGGGACAGGGGCATTGGAGCAGTACTTC.

This clone was seen just once. The chain links TRBV5-6 to TRBJ2-7; D gene ambiguous. The CDR3 covers 11 residues. Trimming took 6 bases from V and 7 from J, leaving 11 bases between them. From germline, CDR1 is SGHDT and CDR2 YYEEEE. CDR3 coding DNA: TGTGCCAGCACCCCGTCCGAGGAGCAGTACTTC. Its protein product is CASTPSEEQYF.

V and J are TRBV10-2 and TRBJ1-1, with D unresolved. The CDR3 extends over 12 amino acids. V was cut by 9 bases and J by 5 bases, with 13 bases left in between. Germline lookup yields CDR1 WSHSY and CDR2 SAAADI. In nucleotides, the CDR3 is TGCGCCAGTCTAGCCCGGGGAACTGAAGCTTTCTTT. Its translation: CASLARGTEAFF.

The chain links TRBV7-3 to TRBJ2-1; 7 nucleotides align to TRBD2. The CDR3 runs to 14 residues. J was trimmed by 5 bases and V by 8 bases; bases with no gene match: 9. Germline V lookup: CDR1 SGHTA, CDR2 FQGTGA. The CDR3 DNA reads as TGTGCCAGCCGGCCGACTAGCCGGCACAATGAGCAGTTCTTC. Translating gives CASRPTSRHNEQFF.

This chain connects TRBV19 to TRBJ1-4, with TRBD1 matching over 7 bases. The germline V gene encodes CDR1 LNHDA and CDR2 SQIVND (reference sequence). V lost 5 bases to trimming and J lost 7 bases; unmatched junction nucleotides: 4. CDR3 size: 13 residues. This chain's CDR3 is CASSEQGFEKLFF. As DNA, the CDR3 is TGTGCCAGTAGTGAACAGGGGTTTGAAAAACTGTTTTTT.

This clone was observed once. V and J are TRBV6-6 and TRBJ1-5; a possible D gene is TRBD1 (6 bases). The CDR3 loop spans 14 amino acids. Germline CDR1 MNHNY, CDR2 SVGAGI (reference sequence). Trimming pared 4 bases from V and 4 bases from J, leaving 11 bases between. CDR3 DNA: TGTGCCAGCAGTTCCTGGACAGCTAATCAGCCCCAGCATTTT. This sequence encodes CASSSWTANQPQHF.

V gene TRBV30 combines with J gene TRBJ1-4; possibly TRBD1 for D (5 bases). Germline-derived CDR1 and CDR2 are GTSNPN and SVGIG (reference sequence). CDR3 length: 16 amino acids. V lost 3 bases and J lost 5, with 19 bases in between. The CDR3 coding sequence is TGTGCCTGGAGCGGCGGGGCCGGCGCCGTAAATGAAAAACTGTTTTTT. Protein product: CAWSGGAGAVNEKLFF. The variable domain in full, with the rest retrieved from reference TRBV30 and TRBJ1-4, is SQTIHQWPATLVQPVGSPLSLECTVEGTSNPNLYWYRQAAGRGLQLLFYSVGIGQISSEVPQNLSASRPQDRQFILSSKKLLLSDSGFYLCAWSGGAGAVNEKLFFGSGTQLSVL.

This chain links TRBV5-3 with TRBJ1-1; 8 bases match TRBD1. TRBV5-3 is an ORF, with its function uncertain. J gave up 5 bases and V 0 bases, and 6 bases lay outside the gene matches. CDR3 size: 15 residues. The CDR3 sequence is CARSLAQGGRTEAFF. In DNA form, the CDR3 reads TGTGCCAGAAGCTTGGCACAGGGGGGGAGGACTGAAGCTTTCTTT.

The CDR3 sequence is CASNPGLGSGGEQYF. The CDR3 DNA is TGTGCCAGTAATCCGGGACTAGGATCCGGTGGGGAGCAGTACTTC. The chain carries TRBV19 and TRBJ2-7; 8 bases align to TRBD2. The CDR3 covers 15 residues. Germline CDR1 reads LNHDA; CDR2 reads SQIVND (reference sequence). J gave up 7 bases and V 7 bases, and 15 bases lay outside the gene matches.

This clone has a handful of counts. The chain is built from TRBV28 and TRBJ2-5, with a possible D match to TRBD1 (5 bases). Per the germline V gene, CDR1 is MDHEN and CDR2 is SYDVKM. Trimming removed 10 bases at V and 5 bases at J, with 14 bases between. The CDR3 sequence is 12 residues long. This CDR3 reads CATQGAMETQYF. The CDR3 nucleotides read TGTGCCACTCAAGGGGCGATGGAGACCCAGTACTTC.

The rearrangement uses TRBV9 and TRBJ1-5, with D possibly matching TRBD1 (6 bases). Germline V gene data show CDR1 as SGDLS and CDR2 as YYNGEE. The V end was cut by 7 bases, the J end by 4 bases, with 33 bases between. The CDR3 spans 20 residues. CDR3 protein: CASGTWTARPRLIGNQPQHF. CDR3 DNA sequence: TGTGCCAGCGGCACTTGGACAGCCCGGCCTAGGTTGATCGGGAATCAGCCCCAGCATTTT.

The chain uses TRBV7-2 and TRBJ2-7; the match to TRBD2 covers 8 bases. Germline V gives CDR1 SGHTA, CDR2 FQGNSA. Unmatched junction bases numbered 10, after V lost 2 bases and J lost 4 bases. CDR3 length: 16 amino acids. The CDR3: CASSLPRASGSYEQYF. The DNA for the CDR3 is TGTGCCAGCAGCTTACCCCGGGCTAGCGGGTCTTACGAGCAGTACTTC.

The V and J genes are TRBV4-2 and TRBJ2-2; 7 positions match TRBD1. Looked up from germline, CDR1 is LGHNA and CDR2 is YNFKEQ. There are 16 residues in the CDR3. J gave up 6 bases and V 1 base, and 8 bases lay outside the gene matches. CDR3 nucleotide sequence: TGTGCCAGCAGCCAAGCGATACTTCAGGGGGCCGGGGAGCTGTTTTTT. It encodes CASSQAILQGAGELFF.

The CDR3 DNA sequence: TGTGCCAGCAGCGGAACTAGCGGGGCTGAAGCTTTCTTT. It specifies CASSGTSGAEAFF. The chain carries TRBV9 and TRBJ1-1; D uncertain. CDR1 and CDR2 from the germline V gene are SGDLS and YYNGEE. CDR3 length: 13 residues. Trimming removed 3 bases from V and 6 bases from J, with 12 bases in between.